Below, one TCR beta chain is given with its context. Its antigen remains unidentified. The data are from a study of metastatic and nonmetastatic thyroid tumors. On the study more broadly: Patients with malignant and benign thyroid disease provided blood and tumor or nodule tissue, whose repertoires were compared.

The entire patient cohort was treatment-naive prior to thyroid surgery. TCRdb re-called clones via MiXCR from the PCR reads. The sample has more than 85,000 clones; 8% to 9.5% are singletons. Study-wide results and caveats: Versus benign nodules, malignant thyroid tumors reportedly had significantly higher TCR beta diversity, in blood and tumor.

The CDR3 totals 16 residues. CDR1 is SGHRS and CDR2 is YFSETQ in the germline V gene. The V end lost 5 bases, the J end lost 4 bases, and 20 bases lay between the germline ends. The receptor was derived from a female donor with papillary thyroid cancer or a benign thyroid nodule (not recorded which). Some clones in this sample may be carry-over from other donors' samples. The sequenced sample was blood. V is TRBV5-1 and J is TRBJ2-3; possibly TRBD1 or TRBD2 for D (5 bases each). The CDR3 DNA follows: TGCGCCAGCAGACTAAACCGGGACCCAGGCCCAGATACGCAGTATTTT. Translation gives CASRLNRDPGPDTQYF.